The subject of this entry is one TCR beta chain. Its specificity is not known. Both 60 Vbeta primers and 13 Jbeta primers went into the PCR. TCRdb's copy holds only in-frame clones and misses some; the assay was immunoSEQ multiplex PCR. The sample has roughly 180,000 clones; 70% to 90% are singletons. The record originates from a study of cytomegalovirus exposure and HLA in healthy donors. Trimming left V 1 base short and J 5 bases short, with 8 bases between. Germline V lookup: CDR1 LNHNV, CDR2 YYDKDF (reference sequence). The CDR3 extends over 13 amino acids. Study-level findings and limits: Previously analyzed data showed that most TCR beta V segments were productive at a frequency of about 87% or about 30%. Of the V segments, some could not be distinguished, including TRBV6-2 and TRBV6-3, and were excluded. Most TCR sequences were seen very rarely across donors, but some public TCRs occurred in many.

Participants comprised healthy donors of bone marrow. V and J are TRBV15 and TRBJ2-5; no definite D call. Sequencing input: PBMCs. The clonotype was recovered from a male donor in good health and CMV-seronegative. CDR3 protein: CATSRGGLETQYF. CDR3 coding DNA: TGTGCCACCAGCAGAGGTGGGCTTGAGACCCAGTACTTC.